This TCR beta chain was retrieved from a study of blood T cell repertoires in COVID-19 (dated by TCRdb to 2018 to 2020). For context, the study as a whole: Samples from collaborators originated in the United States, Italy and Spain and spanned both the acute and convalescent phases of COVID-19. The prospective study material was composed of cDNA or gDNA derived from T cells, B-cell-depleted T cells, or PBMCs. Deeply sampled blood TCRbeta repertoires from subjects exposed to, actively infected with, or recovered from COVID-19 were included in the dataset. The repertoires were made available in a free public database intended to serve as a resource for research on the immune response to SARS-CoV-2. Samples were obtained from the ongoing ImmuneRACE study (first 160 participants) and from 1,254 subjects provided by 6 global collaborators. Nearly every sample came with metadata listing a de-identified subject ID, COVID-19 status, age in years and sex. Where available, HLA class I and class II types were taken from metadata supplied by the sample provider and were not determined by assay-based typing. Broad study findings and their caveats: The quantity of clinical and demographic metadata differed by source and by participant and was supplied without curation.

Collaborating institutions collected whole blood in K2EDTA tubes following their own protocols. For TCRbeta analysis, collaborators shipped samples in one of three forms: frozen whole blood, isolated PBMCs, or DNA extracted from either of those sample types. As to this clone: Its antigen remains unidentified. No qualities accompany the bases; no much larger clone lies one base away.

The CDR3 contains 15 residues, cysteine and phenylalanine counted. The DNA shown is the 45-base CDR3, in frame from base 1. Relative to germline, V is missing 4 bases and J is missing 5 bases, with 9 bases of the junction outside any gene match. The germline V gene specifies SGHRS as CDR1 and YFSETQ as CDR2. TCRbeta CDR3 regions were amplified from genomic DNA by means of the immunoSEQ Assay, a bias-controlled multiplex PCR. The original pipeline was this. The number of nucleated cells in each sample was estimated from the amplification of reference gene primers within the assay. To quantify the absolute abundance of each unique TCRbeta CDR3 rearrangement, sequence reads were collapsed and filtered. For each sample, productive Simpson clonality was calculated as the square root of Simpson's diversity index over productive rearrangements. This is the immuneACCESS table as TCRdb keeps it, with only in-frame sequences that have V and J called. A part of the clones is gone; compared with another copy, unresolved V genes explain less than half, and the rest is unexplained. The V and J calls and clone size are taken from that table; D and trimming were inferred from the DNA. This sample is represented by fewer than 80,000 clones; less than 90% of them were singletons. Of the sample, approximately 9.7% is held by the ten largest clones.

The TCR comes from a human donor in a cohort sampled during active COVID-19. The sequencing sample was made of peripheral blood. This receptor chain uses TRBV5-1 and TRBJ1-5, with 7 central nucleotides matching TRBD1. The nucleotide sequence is TGCGCCAGCAGCATATCGGGACAGCCCGATCAGCCCCAGCATTTT. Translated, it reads CASSISGQPDQPQHF.